The clone carrying this TCR beta chain has only one observation. Its cognate antigen is unknown. The PCR employed 60 Vbeta primers together with 13 Jbeta primers. Generated by immunoSEQ multiplex PCR, the TCRdb table keeps only in-frame clones and is missing some. In the table there are some 180,000 clones, roughly 8.7% of which are singletons. This entry comes from a study of cytomegalovirus exposure and HLA in healthy donors. Study-wide results and caveats: Earlier analysis looked at TCR beta V segments, and most were productive about 90% or about 30% of the time.

Material: PBMCs. This TCR came from a woman in her twenties or thirties in good health and CMV-seropositive.

As DNA, the CDR3 is TGTGCCAGCAGCAGTCGACAGGCCTCCTACAATGAGCAGTTCTTC. Translation gives CASSSRQASYNEQFF. The chain employs TRBV5-4 and TRBJ2-1, with a tentative D call TRBD1 (6 bases). The CDR3 covers 15 residues. V was pared by 4 bases and J by 0 bases, with 11 bases between. The germline gives CDR1 SGHNT, CDR2 YYREEE (reference sequence).